This entry lists 3 T cell receptor beta chains sequenced from one sample in a study of sequential checkpoint blockade in melanoma. Repertoires were generated with immunoSEQ multiplex PCR, while TCRdb's copy carries only in-frame clones and drops some. The table lists more than 15,000 clones, over 70% of them singletons. Treatment defined: randomized to nivolumab then ipilimumab (arm A) or the reverse (arm B). Sequenced here: CD8+ T cells sorted from blood (inferred from file names), sampled from a patient given nivolumab and ipilimumab in sequence. These receptors were obtained from a human donor with melanoma.

This clone came up once. This rearrangement joins TRBV28 to TRBJ2-7, with a tentative D call TRBD2 (7 bases). CDR1 is MDHEN and CDR2 is SYDVKM in the germline V gene. Trimming left V 2 bases short and J 7 bases short, with 15 bases between. This CDR3 contains 14 residues. CDR3 region: CASSLEGGAGEQYF. Here the CDR3 DNA reads TGTGCCAGCAGTTTAGAGGGGGGGGCGGGTGAGCAGTACTTC.

This sequence joins TRBV19 and TRBJ1-2; 7 bases agree with TRBD1. Germline V CDR1 and CDR2: LNHDA, SQIVND (reference sequence). This CDR3 has 16 residues. The V gene end was trimmed by 4 bases and the J gene end by 4 bases; junction bases not matched to a gene: 12. The CDR3 spells CASSTDRDPTPYGYTF. In DNA, the CDR3 is TGTGCCAGTAGTACCGACAGGGACCCTACACCCTATGGCTACACCTTC. The complete variable domain, with remaining parts taken from reference TRBV19 and TRBJ1-2, reads DGGITQSPKYLFRKEGQNVTLSCEQNLNHDAMYWYRQDPGQGLRLIYYSQIVNDFQKGDIAEGYSVSREKKESFPLTVTSAQKNPTAFYLCASSTDRDPTPYGYTFGSGTRLTVV.

Comment on this clone: The likely explanation is a read error, given a far larger clone one base away. The V gene is TRBV27, the J gene TRBJ1-1; TRBD1 might be the D (6 bases). Germline V lookup: CDR1 MNHEY, CDR2 SMNVEV (reference sequence). Deletions cut 5 bases from V and 7 bases from J, with 14 bases between. This CDR3 contains 13 residues. CDR3 sequence: CASSPSQGFEAFF. The CDR3 DNA follows: TGTGCCAGCAGTCCATCCCAGGGGTTTGAAGCTTTCTTT.